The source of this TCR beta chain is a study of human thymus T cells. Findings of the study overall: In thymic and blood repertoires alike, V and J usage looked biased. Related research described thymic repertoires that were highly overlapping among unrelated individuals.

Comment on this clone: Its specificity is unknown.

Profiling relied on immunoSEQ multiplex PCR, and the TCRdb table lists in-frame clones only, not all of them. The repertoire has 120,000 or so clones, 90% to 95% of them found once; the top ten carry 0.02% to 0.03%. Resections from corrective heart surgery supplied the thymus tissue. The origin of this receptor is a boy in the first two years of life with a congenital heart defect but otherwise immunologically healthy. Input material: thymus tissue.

The CDR3 DNA sequence: TGTGCCAGCAGCTTTCAACTGAGGACTAGCGGGGGGTCAAATACGCAGTATTTT. Translating gives CASSFQLRTSGGSNTQYF. The genes are TRBV5-6 and TRBJ2-3; 14 bases match TRBD2. Germline V gene sequence: CDR1 SGHDT, CDR2 YYEEEE. The CDR3 loop spans 18 amino acids. The trim removed 2 bases at V and 7 bases at J, leaving 12 bases unmatched.